This TCR beta chain was sequenced during a study of regulatory T cells in long-lasting Graves disease. Time point of the sample: newly diagnosed GD, antithyroid drugs for less than 3 months. From RNA extracted from PBMCs, the TCR library was made. In building TCR beta libraries, iRepertoire HTBI primers were used together with Arm-PCR of CDR3 regions. TCRdb redid the calling of the multiplex PCR reads with MiXCR, one entry per CDR3 protein. The sample contains 400,000 to 500,000 distinct CDR3 sequences, about 15% of which appear only once. The germline V gene encodes CDR1 SGHTA and CDR2 FQGTGA. The CDR3 runs 16 residues. Trimming took 3 bases from V and 1 from J, leaving 12 bases between them. The same data also went into a second study, on T cells in Graves' hyperthyroidism and ophthalmopathy.

The V call is TRBV7-3, the J call TRBJ2-2; weak D call: TRBD1 (6 bases). The clonotype comes from a woman in her forties or fifties with Graves disease. This specimen was peripheral blood mononuclear cells (PBMCs), taken at new diagnosis, from a patient treated with antithyroid drugs. The CDR3 DNA reads TGTGCCAGCAGCTTCAAGGACAGCGAGAACACCGGGGAGCTGTTTTTT. Protein sequence: CASSFKDSENTGELFF.